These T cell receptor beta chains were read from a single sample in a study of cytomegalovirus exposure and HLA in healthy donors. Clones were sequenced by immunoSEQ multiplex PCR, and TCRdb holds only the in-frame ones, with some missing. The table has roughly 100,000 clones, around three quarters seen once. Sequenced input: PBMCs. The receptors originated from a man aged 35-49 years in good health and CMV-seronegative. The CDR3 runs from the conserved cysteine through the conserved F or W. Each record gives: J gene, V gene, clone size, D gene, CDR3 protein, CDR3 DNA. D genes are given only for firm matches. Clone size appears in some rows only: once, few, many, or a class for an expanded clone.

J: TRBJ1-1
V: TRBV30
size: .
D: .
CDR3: CAWSFLRTGGAEAFF
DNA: TGTGCCTGGAGTTTCCTCCGGACGGGCGGGGCTGAAGCTTTCTTT

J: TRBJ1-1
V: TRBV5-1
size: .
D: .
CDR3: CASSFRGLGTEAFF
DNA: TGCGCCAGCAGCTTCCGGGGTCTGGGGACTGAAGCTTTCTTT

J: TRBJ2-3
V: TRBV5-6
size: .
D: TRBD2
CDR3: CASSLFRSGGFTDTQYF
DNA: TGTGCCAGCAGCTTGTTCAGAAGCGGGGGGTTCACAGATACGCAGTATTTT

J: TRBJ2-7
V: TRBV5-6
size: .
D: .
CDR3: CASSLGGGILYEQYF
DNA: TGTGCCAGCAGCTTGGGTGGAGGGATCCTCTACGAGCAGTACTTC

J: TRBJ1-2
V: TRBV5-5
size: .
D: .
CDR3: CASSLGPVDYGYTF
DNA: TGTGCCAGCAGCTTGGGCCCGGTGGACTATGGCTACACCTTC

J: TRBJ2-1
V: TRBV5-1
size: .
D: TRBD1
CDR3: CASSTQGWNEQFF
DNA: TGCGCCAGCAGCACACAGGGGTGGAATGAGCAGTTCTTC

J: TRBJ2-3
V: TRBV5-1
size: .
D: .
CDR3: CASSLGAGNTDTQYF
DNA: TGCGCCAGCAGCTTGGGGGCAGGGAACACAGATACGCAGTATTTT

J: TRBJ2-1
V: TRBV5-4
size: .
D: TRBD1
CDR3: CASRLGTAITNEQFF
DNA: TGTGCCAGCAGACTCGGGACAGCCATCACCAATGAGCAGTTCTTC

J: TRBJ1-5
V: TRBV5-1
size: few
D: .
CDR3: CASSRGGDGQPQHF
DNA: TGCGCCAGCAGCCGCGGGGGGGATGGGCAGCCCCAGCATTTT

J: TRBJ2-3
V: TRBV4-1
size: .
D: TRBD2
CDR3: CASSSGTSNPTDTQYF
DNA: TGTGCCAGCAGCTCCGGGACTAGCAACCCGACAGATACGCAGTATTTT

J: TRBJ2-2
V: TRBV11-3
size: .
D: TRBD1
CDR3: CASSLDGTGINTGELFF
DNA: TGTGCCAGCAGCTTAGATGGGACAGGGATCAACACCGGGGAGCTGTTTTTT

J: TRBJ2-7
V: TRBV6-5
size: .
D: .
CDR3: CASSYSRGWWTEQYF
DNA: TGTGCCAGCAGTTACTCGAGGGGGTGGTGGACCGAGCAGTACTTC

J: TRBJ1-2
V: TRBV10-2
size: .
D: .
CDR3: CASSETANYGYTF
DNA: TGCGCCAGCAGTGAAACGGCTAACTATGGCTACACCTTC

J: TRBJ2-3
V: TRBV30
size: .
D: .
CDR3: CAWSDPGGRGTDTQYF
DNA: TGTGCCTGGAGTGATCCGGGGGGCAGGGGCACAGATACGCAGTATTTT

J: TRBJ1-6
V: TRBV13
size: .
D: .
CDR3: CASSFSTGRNSPLHF
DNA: TGTGCCAGCAGCTTTTCCACAGGGCGTAATTCACCCCTCCACTTT

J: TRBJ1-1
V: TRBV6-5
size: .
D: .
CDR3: CASSDRGGTEAFF
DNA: TGTGCCAGCAGTGACCGAGGTGGAACTGAAGCTTTCTTT

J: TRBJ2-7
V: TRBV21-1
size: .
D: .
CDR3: CASSNPRGGGGFNEQYF
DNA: TGTGCCAGCAGCAACCCCCGGGGGGGCGGGGGGTTTAACGAGCAGTACTTC

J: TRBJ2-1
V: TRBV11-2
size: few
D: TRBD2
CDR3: CASSLELGGGAFF
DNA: TGTGCCAGCAGCTTAGAGTTGGGCGGGGGGGCGTTCTTC

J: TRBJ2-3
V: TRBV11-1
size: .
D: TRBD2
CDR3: CASSLSFFGGGTDTQYF
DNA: TGTGCCAGCAGCTTAAGCTTTTTCGGGGGGGGCACAGATACGCAGTATTTT

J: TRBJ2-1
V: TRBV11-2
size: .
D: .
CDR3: CASSFGRTYNEQFF
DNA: TGTGCCAGCAGCTTTGGCAGGACATACAATGAGCAGTTCTTC

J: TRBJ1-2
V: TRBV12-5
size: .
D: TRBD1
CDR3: CASGLQGMDYGYTF
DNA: TGTGCTAGTGGTTTACAGGGGATGGACTATGGCTACACCTTC

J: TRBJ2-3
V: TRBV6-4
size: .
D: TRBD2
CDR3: CASRKSTSADTQYF
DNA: TGTGCCAGCAGGAAGTCGACTAGCGCAGATACGCAGTATTTT

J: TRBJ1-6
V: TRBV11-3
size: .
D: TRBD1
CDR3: CASSWAGTENSPLHF
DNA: TGTGCCAGCAGCTGGGCCGGGACAGAGAATTCACCCCTCCACTTT

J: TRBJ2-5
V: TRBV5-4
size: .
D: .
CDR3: CASSLVRGGKTQYF
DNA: TGTGCCAGCAGCTTGGTGAGAGGCGGGAAGACCCAGTACTTC

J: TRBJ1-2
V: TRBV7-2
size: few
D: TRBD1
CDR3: CASSLAKGQTYGYTF
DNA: TGTGCCAGCAGCTTAGCAAAGGGACAGACCTATGGCTACACCTTC

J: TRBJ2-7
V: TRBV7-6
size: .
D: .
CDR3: CASSSSEGPYEQYF
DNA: TGTGCCAGCAGCTCTAGCGAGGGGCCCTACGAGCAGTACTTC

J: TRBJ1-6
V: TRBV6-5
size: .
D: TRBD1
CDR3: CASSYPGQGRSPLHF
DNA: TGTGCCAGCAGTTACCCAGGACAGGGAAGATCACCCCTCCACTTT

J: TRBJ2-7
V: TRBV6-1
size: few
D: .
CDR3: CASSESVKYEQYF
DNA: TGTGCCAGCAGTGAATCGGTTAAGTACGAGCAGTACTTC

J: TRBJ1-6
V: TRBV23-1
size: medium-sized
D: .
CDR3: CASSQSRQIKSPLHF
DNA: TGCGCCAGCAGTCAATCTCGACAGATTAAATCACCCCTCCACTTT

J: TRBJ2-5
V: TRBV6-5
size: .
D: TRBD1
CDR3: CASKLGTAQETQYF
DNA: TGTGCCAGCAAACTCGGGACAGCACAAGAGACCCAGTACTTC

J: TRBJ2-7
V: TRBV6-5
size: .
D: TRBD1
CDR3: CASSYRTGNSYEQYF
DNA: TGTGCCAGCAGTTACAGGACAGGGAATTCCTACGAGCAGTACTTC

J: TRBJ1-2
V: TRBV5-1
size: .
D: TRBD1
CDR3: CASSPGQGDGYTF
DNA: TGCGCCAGCAGCCCGGGACAGGGGGATGGCTACACCTTC

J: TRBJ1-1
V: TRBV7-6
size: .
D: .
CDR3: CASSFETGTATEAFF
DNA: TGTGCCAGCAGCTTCGAAACAGGGACGGCCACTGAAGCTTTCTTT

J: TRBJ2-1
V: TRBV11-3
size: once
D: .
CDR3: CASSEGYNEQFF
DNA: TGTGCCAGCAGCGAGGGTTACAATGAGCAGTTCTTC

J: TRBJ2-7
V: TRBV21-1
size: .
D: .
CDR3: CASSIRDRFYEQYF
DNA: TGTGCCAGCAGCATACGGGACAGATTCTACGAGCAGTACTTC

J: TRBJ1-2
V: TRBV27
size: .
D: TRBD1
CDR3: CASKTTGYYGYTF
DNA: TGTGCCAGCAAAACGACAGGGTACTATGGCTACACCTTC

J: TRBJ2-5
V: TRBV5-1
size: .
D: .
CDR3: CASSLGGKETQYF
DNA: TGCGCCAGCAGCTTAGGCGGGAAAGAGACCCAGTACTTC

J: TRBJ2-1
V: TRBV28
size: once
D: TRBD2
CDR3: CASSLGGGVVNEQFF
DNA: TGTGCCAGCAGTTTGGGCGGGGGGGTTGTTAATGAGCAGTTCTTC

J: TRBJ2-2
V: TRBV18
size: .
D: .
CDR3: CASSPQAGWTGELFF
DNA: TGTGCCAGCTCACCTCAGGCAGGGTGGACCGGGGAGCTGTTTTTT

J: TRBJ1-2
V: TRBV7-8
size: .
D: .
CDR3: CASSLEPTGYTF
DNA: TGTGCCAGCAGCTTAGAACCTACTGGCTACACCTTC

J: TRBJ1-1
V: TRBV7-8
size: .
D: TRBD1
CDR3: CASSRDREYTEAFF
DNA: TGTGCCAGCAGCCGGGACAGGGAGTACACTGAAGCTTTCTTT

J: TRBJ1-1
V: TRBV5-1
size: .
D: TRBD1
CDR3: CASSTAGTGVVRVFF
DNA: TGCGCCAGCAGCACAGCCGGGACAGGGGTCGTTAGGGTTTTCTTT

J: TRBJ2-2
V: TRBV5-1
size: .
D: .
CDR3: CASSPGPAGNTGELFF
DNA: TGCGCCAGCAGCCCGGGCCCCGCGGGGAACACCGGGGAGCTGTTTTTT

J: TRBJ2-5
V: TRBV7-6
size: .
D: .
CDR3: CASSLYQETQYF
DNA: TGTGCCAGCAGCCTGTACCAAGAGACCCAGTACTTC

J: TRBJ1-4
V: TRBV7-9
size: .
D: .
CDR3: CSSRQTGEKLFF
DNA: TGTTCCAGCAGACAAACGGGTGAAAAACTGTTTTTT

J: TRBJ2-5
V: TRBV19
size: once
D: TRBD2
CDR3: CASKDGGIGETQYF
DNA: TGTGCCAGTAAAGACGGGGGGATAGGAGAGACCCAGTACTTC

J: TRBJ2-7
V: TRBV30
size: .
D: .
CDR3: CACGRGYEQYF
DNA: TGTGCTTGTGGACGGGGCTACGAGCAGTACTTC

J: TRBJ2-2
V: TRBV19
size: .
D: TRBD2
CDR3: CASRRAGRAGELFF
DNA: TGTGCCAGTAGGAGGGCAGGGAGGGCCGGGGAGCTGTTTTTT

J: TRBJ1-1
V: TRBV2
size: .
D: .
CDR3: CASSRVYTEAFF
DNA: TGTGCCAGCAGCAGGGTGTACACTGAAGCTTTCTTT

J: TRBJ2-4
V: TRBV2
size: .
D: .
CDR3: CASSEEGGSKNIQYF
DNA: TGTGCCAGCAGTGAAGAGGGGGGGAGCAAAAACATTCAGTACTTC

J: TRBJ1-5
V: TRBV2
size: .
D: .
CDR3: CASSDHRDNQPQHF
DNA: TGTGCCAGCAGTGACCACAGAGATAATCAGCCCCAGCATTTT

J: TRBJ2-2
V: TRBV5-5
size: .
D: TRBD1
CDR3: CASRQDRVGELFF
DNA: TGTGCCAGCAGGCAAGACAGGGTCGGGGAGCTGTTTTTT

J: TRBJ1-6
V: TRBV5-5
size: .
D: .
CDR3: CASSFLIGDYSPLHF
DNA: TGTGCCAGCAGCTTCCTGATCGGGGATTATTCACCCCTCCACTTT

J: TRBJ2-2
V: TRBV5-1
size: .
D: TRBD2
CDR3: CASSLLAGGNTGELFF
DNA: TGCGCCAGCAGCTTACTAGCGGGGGGGAACACCGGGGAGCTGTTTTTT

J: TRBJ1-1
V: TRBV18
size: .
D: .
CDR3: CASSPFMGGDTEAFF
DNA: TGTGCCAGCTCCCCATTCATGGGGGGGGACACTGAAGCTTTCTTT